Listed below are T cell receptor beta chains from one sample, sequenced in a study of shared clonotypes between healthy human individuals. Repertoires were generated with immunoSEQ multiplex PCR, while TCRdb's copy carries only in-frame clones and drops some. Found here are about 610,000 clones, almost 97% of them singletons; the top ten hold approximately 0.057%. Sequenced: naive CD4+ T cells sorted from blood. The receptors shown here come from a woman in her twenties or thirties in good health. Each CDR3 is given with its conserved first and last residue. D genes are given only for firm matches. Not all rows give a size; the values are once, few, many and, for expanded clones, a class.

v_gene,len,d_gene,abundance,j_gene,CDR3aa,CDR3nt
TRBV14,17,-,-,TRBJ2-7,CASSLEERIIGSYEQYF,TGTGCCAGCAGCCTCGAGGAGCGGATAATCGGATCCTACGAGCAGTACTTC
TRBV19,15,-,-,TRBJ1-2,CASSLDSFGNYGYTF,TGTGCCAGTAGTCTTGACAGCTTTGGGAACTATGGCTACACCTTC
TRBV18,13,-,-,TRBJ2-7,CASSLTQSNEQYF,TGTGCCAGCTCACTGACCCAAAGCAACGAGCAGTACTTC
TRBV5-4,16,-,once,TRBJ2-5,CASSLGAPRAVETQYF,TGTGCCAGCAGCTTGGGTGCCCCACGAGCGGTGGAGACCCAGTACTTC
TRBV19,16,TRBD1,once,TRBJ1-5,CASSRSRDRVFEPQHF,TGTGCCAGTAGTCGGTCCCGGGACAGGGTGTTTGAGCCCCAGCATTTT
TRBV29-1,13,TRBD2,once,TRBJ2-7,CSAGTSGIHEQYF,TGCAGCGCTGGGACTAGCGGGATTCACGAGCAGTACTTC
TRBV2,14,TRBD1,-,TRBJ2-7,CASSKGQGAYEQYF,TGTGCCAGCAGTAAGGGACAGGGGGCCTACGAGCAGTACTTC
TRBV6-1,15,TRBD1,-,TRBJ2-5,CASRGDRGRLETQYF,TGTGCCAGCAGGGGGGACAGGGGCCGCTTAGAGACCCAGTACTTC
TRBV20-1,11,-,-,TRBJ1-1,CSVQGNTEAFF,TGCAGTGTTCAGGGGAACACTGAAGCTTTCTTT
TRBV6-4,18,TRBD2,-,TRBJ2-7,CASSVFNTRLAGAYEQYF,TGTGCCAGCAGTGTTTTTAACACGAGACTAGCGGGGGCCTACGAGCAGTACTTC
TRBV5-4,14,-,-,TRBJ1-2,CASSQISKGDGYTF,TGTGCCAGCAGCCAGATATCCAAGGGAGATGGCTACACCTTC
TRBV9,15,-,-,TRBJ1-3,CASSPQRSSGNTIYF,TGTGCCAGCAGCCCACAGCGTTCCTCTGGAAACACCATATATTTT
TRBV6-5,16,TRBD1,-,TRBJ1-3,CASSYSGQNSGNTIYF,TGTGCCAGCAGTTACTCGGGACAGAACTCTGGAAACACCATATATTTT
TRBV5-4,13,TRBD2,-,TRBJ2-1,CATSGATYNEQFF,TGTGCCACTAGCGGGGCGACCTACAATGAGCAGTTCTTC
TRBV9,16,TRBD1,once,TRBJ1-3,CASSPITGQGLGTIYF,TGTGCCAGCAGCCCGATCACGGGACAGGGGCTAGGCACCATATATTTT
TRBV11-3,15,TRBD2,-,TRBJ2-1,CASSLVGTSGHEQFF,TGTGCCAGCAGCTTAGTGGGGACTAGCGGGCATGAGCAGTTCTTC
TRBV28,18,-,-,TRBJ2-2,CASGAGRLADSNTGELFF,TGTGCCTCAGGGGCAGGGCGTCTAGCAGACTCGAACACCGGGGAGCTGTTTTTT
TRBV7-9,15,TRBD1,few,TRBJ1-5,CASSPGTGSNQPQHF,TGTGCCAGCAGCCCTGGGACAGGAAGCAATCAGCCCCAGCATTTT
TRBV11-2,13,-,-,TRBJ2-3,CASRKLSTDTQYF,TGTGCCAGCAGAAAGCTTAGCACAGATACGCAGTATTTT
TRBV28,12,-,-,TRBJ1-2,CASSSTTPSYTF,TGTGCCAGCAGTTCCACTACTCCCAGCTACACCTTC
TRBV7-9,14,-,-,TRBJ2-7,CASSPAGTAYEQYF,TGTGCCAGCAGTCCTGCGGGGACAGCCTACGAGCAGTACTTC
TRBV28,14,-,-,TRBJ1-5,CASCGGPSNQPQHF,TGTGCCAGCTGTGGGGGCCCTAGCAATCAGCCCCAGCATTTT
TRBV21-1,15,-,-,TRBJ2-1,CARSPGTGAYNEQFF,TGTGCCAGATCCCCCGGGACAGGGGCATACAATGAGCAGTTCTTC
TRBV2,14,TRBD2,-,TRBJ2-1,CATDSGIRRGEQFF,TGTGCCACCGATAGCGGGATAAGGAGGGGTGAGCAGTTCTTC
TRBV12-5,14,TRBD1,-,TRBJ2-1,CASGSSDRGNEQFF,TGTGCTAGTGGTTCGTCGGACAGGGGGAATGAGCAGTTCTTC
TRBV19,13,TRBD1,-,TRBJ1-1,CASTGQGTTEAFF,TGTGCCAGTACAGGACAGGGAACCACTGAAGCTTTCTTT